This T cell receptor (beta chain) was observed in a study of beta chain features in type 1 diabetes. In this sample, this clone turned up a few times. Expressed TCRB transcripts were sequenced after all isolated RNA was converted to cDNA. Using immunoSEQ multiplex PCR, the repertoire was profiled, and TCRdb retains in-frame clones only, with some absent. This sample has a few hundred thousand clones; roughly 12% occur once, and the top ten carry around 0.015%. From germline, CDR1 is SEHNR and CDR2 FQNEAQ (reference sequence). With V trimmed by 4 bases and J by 7 bases, 14 bases remained unmatched. CDR3 length: 16 amino acids.

The sequence came from a man aged 18 to 30 in good health. The chain has TRBV7-9 and TRBJ1-2; 8 bases are a match to TRBD1. The sequenced sample consisted of naive CD4+ T cells from blood. CDR3: CASSSNWDRTRGGYTF. The CDR3 DNA follows: TGTGCCAGCAGCTCCAACTGGGACAGGACCCGAGGTGGCTACACCTTC.